Reported below is one T cell receptor beta chain. The read gets to within 3 residues of the CDR3 end, and the germline J gene fills in the rest. The sample comes from a study of T cells in women clearing cervical HPV infection. About the study: For cases, blood was sampled a median around 150 days after lesion detection, interquartile range roughly 80 to 200 days.

From germline, CDR1 is SGHDN and CDR2 FVKESK. The CDR3 has 19 amino acids. Each participant carried one incident cervical HPV16 infection only. This table comes from immunoSEQ multiplex PCR, and its TCRdb copy is limited to in-frame clones, with some not included. With about 32,000 clones in the sample, the ten largest clones hold about 7.7%. Sequences were obtained from blood buffy coat. The chain couples TRBV14 to TRBJ1-4, with D perhaps matching TRBD1 (6 bases). The sequence was obtained from a woman aged 18 to 69 with a cervical HPV16 infection that either progressed to CIN3+ or cleared (not recorded which). CDR3 loop: CASSLLPTGLFSGANVLFF. The covered CDR3 bases are TGTGCCAGCAGCCTCCTACCGACAGGTCTTTTCTCTGGGGCCAACGTA.